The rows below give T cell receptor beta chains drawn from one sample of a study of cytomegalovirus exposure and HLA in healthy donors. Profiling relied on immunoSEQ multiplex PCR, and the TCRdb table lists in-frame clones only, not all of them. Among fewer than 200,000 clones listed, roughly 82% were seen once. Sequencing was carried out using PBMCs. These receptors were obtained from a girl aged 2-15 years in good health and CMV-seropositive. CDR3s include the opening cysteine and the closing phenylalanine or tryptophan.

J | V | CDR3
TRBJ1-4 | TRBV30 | CAWSWGDPNEKLFF
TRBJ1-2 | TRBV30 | CAWGEGAASGYTF
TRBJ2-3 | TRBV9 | CASSVGVAGGRDTQYF
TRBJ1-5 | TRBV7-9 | CASSLVGRGGNQPQHF
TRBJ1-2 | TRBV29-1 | CSAAKTENYGYTF
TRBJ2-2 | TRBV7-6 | CASSFRGNAGELFF
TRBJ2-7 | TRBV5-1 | CASSLGEGEQYF
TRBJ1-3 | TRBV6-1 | CASSGWTGWRGFSGNTIYF
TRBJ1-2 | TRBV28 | CASSETGSLYGYTF
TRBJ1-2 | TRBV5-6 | CASSLNQDYGYTF
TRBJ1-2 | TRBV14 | CASSQISGLGIYGYTF
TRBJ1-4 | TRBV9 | CASGRQGALNEKLFF
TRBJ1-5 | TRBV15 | CATSSWGDNQPQHF
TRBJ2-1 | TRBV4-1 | CASSQPTSGRAYNEQFF
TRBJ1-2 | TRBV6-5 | CASSRAGVYYGYTF
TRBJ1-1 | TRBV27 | CASRWRANTEAFF
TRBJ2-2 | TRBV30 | CAWNRDGELFF
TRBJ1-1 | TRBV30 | CAWSATGRGWAEAFF
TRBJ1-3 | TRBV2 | CASSLQGGVGNTIYF
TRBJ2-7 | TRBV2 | CASSFSDYEQYF
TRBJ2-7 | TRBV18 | CASSPDRVPYEQYF
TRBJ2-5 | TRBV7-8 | CASSVRQGWGVETQYF
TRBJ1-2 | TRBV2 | CASSEARLGTVGYTF
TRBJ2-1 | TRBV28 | CASSPSLSGRKQFF
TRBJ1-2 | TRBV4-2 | CASSQGEGVGYGYPF
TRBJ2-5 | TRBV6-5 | CASSYLAASETQYF
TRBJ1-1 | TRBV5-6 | CASSHTGAEAFF
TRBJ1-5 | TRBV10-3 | CAISRDRLQPQHF
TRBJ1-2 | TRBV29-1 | CSVVTGGSYGYTF
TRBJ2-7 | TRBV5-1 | CASSRGLAGGVSYEQYF
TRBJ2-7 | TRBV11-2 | CASSLVGGFSYEQYF
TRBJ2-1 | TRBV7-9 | CASSFRGRDNEQFF
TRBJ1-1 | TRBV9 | CASSVSGQTEAFF
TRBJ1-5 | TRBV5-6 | CASSRKRADSNQPQHF
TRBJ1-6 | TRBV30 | CAWSLTRFKQGRSPLHF
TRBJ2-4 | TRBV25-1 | CASSEDSKNIQYF
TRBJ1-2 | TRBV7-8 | CASSFADRACGYTF
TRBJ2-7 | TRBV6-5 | CASSYARGGTYEQYF
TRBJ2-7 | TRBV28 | CASSGPGARKDEQYF
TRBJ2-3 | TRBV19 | CASTASHTDTQYF
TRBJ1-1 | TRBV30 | CAWSVPGQFWAWDFLAFF
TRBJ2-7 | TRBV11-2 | CASSSNSYEQYF
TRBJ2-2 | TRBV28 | CATHPGTSFSGELFF
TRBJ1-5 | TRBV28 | CASSFSFQPQHF
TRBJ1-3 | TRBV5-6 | CASSLAQMGNTIYF
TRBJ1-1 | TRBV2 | CASRQVNTEAFF
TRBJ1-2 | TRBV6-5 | CASSSGEDRGGYGYTF
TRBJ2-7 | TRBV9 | CASSQEGTKYEQYF
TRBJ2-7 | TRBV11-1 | CASTSDRGSYEQYF
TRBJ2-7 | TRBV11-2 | CASSLGTEQYF
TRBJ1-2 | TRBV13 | CASSLAAGQPGYTF
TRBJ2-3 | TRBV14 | CASGRLVFPDTQYF
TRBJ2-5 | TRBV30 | CAWSVGLAEKTQYF
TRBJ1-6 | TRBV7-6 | CASSLVSGGNSPLHF